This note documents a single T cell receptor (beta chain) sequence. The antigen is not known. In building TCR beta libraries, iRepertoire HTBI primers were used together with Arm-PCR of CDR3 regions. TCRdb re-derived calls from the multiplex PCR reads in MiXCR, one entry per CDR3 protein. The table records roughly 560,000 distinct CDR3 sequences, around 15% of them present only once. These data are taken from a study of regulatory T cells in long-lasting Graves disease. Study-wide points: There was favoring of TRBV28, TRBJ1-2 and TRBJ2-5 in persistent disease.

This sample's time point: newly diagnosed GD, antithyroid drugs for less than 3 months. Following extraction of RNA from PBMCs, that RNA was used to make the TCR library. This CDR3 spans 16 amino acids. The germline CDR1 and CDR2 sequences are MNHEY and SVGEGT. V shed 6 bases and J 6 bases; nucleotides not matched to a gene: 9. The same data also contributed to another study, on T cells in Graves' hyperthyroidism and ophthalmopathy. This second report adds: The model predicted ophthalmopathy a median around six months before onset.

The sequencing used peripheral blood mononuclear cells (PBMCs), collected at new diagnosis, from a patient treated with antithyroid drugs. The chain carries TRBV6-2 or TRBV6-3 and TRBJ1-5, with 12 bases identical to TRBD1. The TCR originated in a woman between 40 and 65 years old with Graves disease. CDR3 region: CASSDPGTGGSQPQHF. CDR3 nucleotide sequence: TGTGCCAGCAGCGACCCCGGGACAGGGGGCAGTCAGCCCCAGCATTTT.